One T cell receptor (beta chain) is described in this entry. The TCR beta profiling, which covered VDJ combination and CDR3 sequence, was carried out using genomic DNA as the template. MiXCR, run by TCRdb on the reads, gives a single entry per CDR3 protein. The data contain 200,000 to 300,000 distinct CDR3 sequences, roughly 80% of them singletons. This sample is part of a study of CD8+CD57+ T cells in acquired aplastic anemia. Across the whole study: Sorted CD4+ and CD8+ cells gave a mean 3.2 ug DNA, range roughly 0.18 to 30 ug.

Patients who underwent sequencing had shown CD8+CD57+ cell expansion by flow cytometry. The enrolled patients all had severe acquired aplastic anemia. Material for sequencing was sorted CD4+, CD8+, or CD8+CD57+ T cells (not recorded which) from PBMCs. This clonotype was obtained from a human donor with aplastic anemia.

CDR3 protein: CASSRGTTGNTEAFF. In DNA form, the CDR3 reads TGTGCCAGCAGCAGGGGTACAACAGGGAACACTGAAGCTTTCTTT. This rearrangement joins TRBV5-4 to TRBJ1-1; D may be TRBD1 (5 bases). Germline values: CDR1 SGHNT, CDR2 YYREEE (reference sequence). The V and J ends lost 4 bases and 1 base respectively, with 14 bases between them. The CDR3 contains 15 residues.